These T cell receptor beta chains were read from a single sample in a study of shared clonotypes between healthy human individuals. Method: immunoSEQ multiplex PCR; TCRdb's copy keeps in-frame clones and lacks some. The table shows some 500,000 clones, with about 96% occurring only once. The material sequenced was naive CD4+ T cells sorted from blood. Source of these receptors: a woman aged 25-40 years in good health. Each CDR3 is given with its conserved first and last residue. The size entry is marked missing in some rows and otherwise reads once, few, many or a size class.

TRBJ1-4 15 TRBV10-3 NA CAISESTGPNEKLFF
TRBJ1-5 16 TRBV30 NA CAWSAQGLRYYQPQHF
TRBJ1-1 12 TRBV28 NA CATGPANTEAFF
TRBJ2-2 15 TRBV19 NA CASSWLAGVNGELFF
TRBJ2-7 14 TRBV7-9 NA CASSLASTVYEQYF
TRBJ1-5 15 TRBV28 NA CASSGKGARHQPQHF
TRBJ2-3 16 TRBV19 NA CASSVGTGTSTDTQYF
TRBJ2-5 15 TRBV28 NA CASSLFGAGQETQYF
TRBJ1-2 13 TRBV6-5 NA CASSYFGSGGYTF
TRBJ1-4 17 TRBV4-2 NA CASSQDSLAAANEKLFF
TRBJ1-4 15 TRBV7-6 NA CASNIWRVINEKLFF
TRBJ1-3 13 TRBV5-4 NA CASSPTAGNTIYF
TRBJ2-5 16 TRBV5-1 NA CASSSAARGQGETQYF
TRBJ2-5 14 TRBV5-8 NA CASSPAGERETQYF
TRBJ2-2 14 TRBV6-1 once CASTQGTVRGELFF
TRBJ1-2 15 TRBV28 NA CASSFTIGGAYGYTF
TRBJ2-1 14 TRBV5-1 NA CASSLRQGPTEQFF
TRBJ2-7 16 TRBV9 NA CASSGAPGSGMYEQYF
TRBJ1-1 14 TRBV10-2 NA CASSDWGGVTEAFF
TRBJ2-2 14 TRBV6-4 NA CASSDSDGAGELFF
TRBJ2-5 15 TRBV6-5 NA CASSYSRDLQETQYF
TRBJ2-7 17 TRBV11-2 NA CASSPTLGQGFQYEQYF
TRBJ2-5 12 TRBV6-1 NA CASSEAGETQYF
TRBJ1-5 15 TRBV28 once CASSTGQGDNQPQHF
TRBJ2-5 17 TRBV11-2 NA CASSLDRGGANQETQYF
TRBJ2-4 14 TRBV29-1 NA CSVGGAGSKNIQYF
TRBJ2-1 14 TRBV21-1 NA CASPPRCTLNEQFF
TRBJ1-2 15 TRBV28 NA CASQPRQGFNYGYTF
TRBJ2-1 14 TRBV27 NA CASQKRESYNEQFF
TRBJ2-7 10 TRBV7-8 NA CASRGPEQYF
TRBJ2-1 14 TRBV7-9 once CASRQSLAGNEQFF
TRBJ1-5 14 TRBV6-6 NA CASSPKGSLSPQHF
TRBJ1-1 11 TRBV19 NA CASSIMGGAFF
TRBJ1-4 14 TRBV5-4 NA CASSFQGRYEKLFF
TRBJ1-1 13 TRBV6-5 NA CASSYLRDTEAFF
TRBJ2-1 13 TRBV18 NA CASSLLPGEEQFF
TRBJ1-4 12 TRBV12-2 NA CASRLQVEKLFF
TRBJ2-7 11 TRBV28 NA CASSYLYEQYF
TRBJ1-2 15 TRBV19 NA CASSSRDTANYGYTF
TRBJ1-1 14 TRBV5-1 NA CASSPGSAATEAFF
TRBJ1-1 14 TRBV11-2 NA CASSLAGFNTEAFF
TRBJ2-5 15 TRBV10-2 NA CASSEGGGVQETQYF
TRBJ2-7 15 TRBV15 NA CATSRDRGSSHEQYF
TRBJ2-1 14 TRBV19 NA CASSISETINEQFF
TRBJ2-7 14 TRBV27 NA CASSLRDLSYEQYF